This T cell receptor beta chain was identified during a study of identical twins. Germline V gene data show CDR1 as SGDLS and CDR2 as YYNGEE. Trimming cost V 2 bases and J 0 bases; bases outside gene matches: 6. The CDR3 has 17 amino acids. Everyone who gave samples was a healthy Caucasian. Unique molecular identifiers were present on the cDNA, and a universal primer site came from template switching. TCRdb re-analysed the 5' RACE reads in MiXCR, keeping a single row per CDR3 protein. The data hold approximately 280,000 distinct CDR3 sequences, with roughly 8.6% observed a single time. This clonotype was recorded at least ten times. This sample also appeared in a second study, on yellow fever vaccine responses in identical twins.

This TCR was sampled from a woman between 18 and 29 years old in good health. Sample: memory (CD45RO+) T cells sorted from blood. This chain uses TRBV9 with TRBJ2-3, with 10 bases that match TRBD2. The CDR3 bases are TGTGCCAGCAGCGTTTCCAGCGGGGGGGCAAGCACAGATACGCAGTATTTT. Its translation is CASSVSSGGASTDTQYF.